These T cell receptor beta chains were read from a single sample in a study of blood T cells in healthy people across ages. From the 5' RACE reads, TCRdb called clonotypes with MiXCR, one entry per CDR3 protein. The profile shows about 720,000 distinct CDR3 sequences, more than 20% of them singletons. The data also belong to a second study, concerning T cells of mothers and their children.

The material sequenced was blood. The receptors come from a boy aged 10-17 years in good health. Both conserved end residues are part of each CDR3. The D gene is left open where the match is weak. Clone size is shown for a subset of rows, as once, few, many or a class of expanded clone.

.	.	TRBV28	TRBJ2-3	CASSIPGTDTQYF	TGTGCCAGCAGTATACCGGGCACAGATACGCAGTATTTT
TRBD1	few	TRBV4-3	TRBJ1-1	CASSQGQGSDTEAFF	TGCGCCAGCAGCCAAGGACAGGGGTCTGACACTGAAGCTTTCTTT
.	.	TRBV6-5	TRBJ2-3	CASTRGRATDTQYF	TGTGCCAGCACCCGGGGCAGGGCCACAGATACGCAGTATTTT
.	many	TRBV20-1	TRBJ2-5	CSAREVGPRETQYF	TGCAGTGCTAGAGAGGTCGGCCCCCGAGAGACCCAGTACTTC
.	.	TRBV5-1	TRBJ2-5	CASSKHNKSDRPQETQYF	TGCGCCAGCAGCAAACACAATAAAAGTGACAGACCCCAAGAGACCCAGTACTTC
TRBD1	few	TRBV5-5	TRBJ1-2	CASSAWTGGDYGYTF	TGTGCCAGCAGCGCCTGGACAGGTGGCGACTATGGCTACACCTTC
.	many	TRBV5-1	TRBJ2-7	CASSLGHGYEQYF	TGCGCCAGCAGCTTGGGGCATGGCTACGAGCAGTACTTC
TRBD1	few	TRBV3-1	TRBJ2-7	CASSRWTGEPYEQYF	TGTGCCAGCAGCCGGTGGACAGGGGAACCCTACGAGCAGTACTTC
.	.	TRBV6-6	TRBJ2-3	CASSYGANTDTQYF	TGTGCCAGCAGTTACGGGGCCAACACAGATACGCAGTATTTT
TRBD2	.	TRBV20-1	TRBJ2-2	CSASRASGGQDTGELFF	TGCAGTGCTAGTAGGGCTAGCGGGGGGCAAGACACCGGGGAGCTGTTTTTT
TRBD1	.	TRBV24-1	TRBJ2-1	CATSDTGTGSYNEQFF	TGTGCCACCAGTGACACCGGGACAGGGTCCTACAATGAGCAGTTCTTC
.	.	TRBV2	TRBJ2-5	CASRQEETQYF	TGTGCCAGCAGGCAGGAAGAGACCCAGTACTTC
.	.	TRBV28	TRBJ1-2	CASSFAGGGYTF	TGTGCCAGCAGTTTCGCGGGGGGCGGCTACACCTTC
TRBD2	.	TRBV5-1	TRBJ2-2	CASSLLLAGAGELFF	TGCGCCAGCAGCTTGCTCCTAGCGGGAGCCGGGGAGCTGTTTTTT
.	few	TRBV24-1	TRBJ1-5	CATSKGGSNQPQHF	TGTGCCACCAGCAAAGGGGGTAGCAATCAGCCCCAGCATTTT
.	many	TRBV28	TRBJ2-7	CASSSRTGPSREEQYF	TGTGCCAGCAGTTCCCGAACCGGACCTTCCCGGGAAGAGCAGTACTTC
.	.	TRBV3-1	TRBJ2-1	CASSRPRGTGSYNEQFF	TGTGCCAGCAGCCGACCCCGTGGAACAGGCTCCTACAATGAGCAGTTCTTC
TRBD1	few	TRBV2	TRBJ2-5	CASSDLDREETQYF	TGTGCCAGCAGTGATCTGGACAGGGAAGAGACCCAGTACTTC
TRBD1	.	TRBV20-1	TRBJ2-6	CSARGDRAGANVLTF	TGCAGTGCTAGGGGGGACAGGGCCGGGGCCAACGTCCTGACTTTC
.	.	TRBV4-3	TRBJ2-6	CASSQDLRWSGANVLTF	TGCGCCAGCAGCCAAGATCTTAGGTGGTCTGGGGCCAACGTCCTGACTTTC
TRBD1	.	TRBV4-3	TRBJ2-5	CASSPEEQDRGNPVKETQYF	TGCGCCAGCAGCCCCGAGGAGCAGGACAGGGGTAATCCTGTTAAAGAGACCCAGTACTTC
.	many	TRBV4-3	TRBJ1-1	CASSQDRFNTEAFF	TGCGCCAGCAGCCAGGACAGATTTAACACTGAAGCTTTCTTT
.	.	TRBV4-3	TRBJ2-6	CASSQEIRGPGANVLTF	TGCGCCAGCAGCCAAGAAATCAGGGGCCCTGGGGCCAACGTCCTGACTTTC
.	.	TRBV5-6	TRBJ2-5	CASSFPRGNQETQYF	TGTGCCAGCAGCTTCCCCCGGGGGAACCAAGAGACCCAGTACTTC
.	few	TRBV28	TRBJ2-5	CASSYRSGEETQYF	TGTGCCAGCAGTTATCGTTCAGGAGAAGAGACCCAGTACTTC
.	.	TRBV12-3/TRBV12-4	TRBJ2-4	CASSPGEGAGKNIQYF	TGTGCCAGCAGCCCCGGGGAGGGGGCAGGGAAAAACATTCAGTACTTC
TRBD1	few	TRBV7-3	TRBJ2-6	CASGGQGALSGANVLTF	TGTGCCAGCGGGGGACAGGGGGCCCTCTCTGGGGCCAACGTCCTGACTTTC
.	.	TRBV15	TRBJ2-1	CATSTDPDGAYNEQFF	TGTGCCACCAGCACCGATCCGGACGGGGCCTACAATGAGCAGTTCTTC
TRBD2	.	TRBV3-1	TRBJ2-5	CASSPSGSGETQYF	TGTGCCAGCAGCCCCAGCGGGAGTGGTGAGACCCAGTACTTC
TRBD1	few	TRBV6-2/TRBV6-3	TRBJ2-7	CASSSKRLQGTSSYEQYF	TGTGCCAGCAGTTCAAAGAGACTACAGGGGACGAGCTCCTACGAGCAGTACTTC
TRBD1	few	TRBV12-3/TRBV12-4	TRBJ1-2	CASTRQGLPWGYTF	TGTGCCAGCACCCGACAGGGTCTACCCTGGGGCTACACCTTC
.	.	TRBV15	TRBJ2-7	CATSVHAGGQSYEQYF	TGTGCCACCAGCGTTCATGCGGGCGGTCAAAGCTACGAGCAGTACTTC
TRBD1	few	TRBV25-1	TRBJ2-7	CASSEPGTGGDEQYF	TGTGCCAGCAGTGAACCCGGGACAGGGGGCGACGAGCAGTACTTC
.	.	TRBV2	TRBJ2-3	CASSQIAPGASTDTQYF	TGTGCCAGCAGCCAAATTGCGCCCGGGGCTAGCACAGATACGCAGTATTTT
.	.	TRBV11-2	TRBJ2-5	CASSLEAGRQETQYF	TGTGCCAGCAGCTTAGAGGCGGGGAGACAAGAGACCCAGTACTTC
TRBD1	few	TRBV29-1	TRBJ2-7	CSVTGTGSYEQYF	TGCAGCGTAACCGGGACAGGTTCCTACGAGCAGTACTTC
.	.	TRBV12-5	TRBJ2-3	CASGLGPQGDTQYF	TGTGCTAGTGGTTTGGGGCCCCAAGGGGATACGCAGTATTTT
.	.	TRBV28	TRBJ2-5	CASSPYRGQIQETQYF	TGTGCCAGCAGTCCGTATCGCGGACAGATCCAAGAGACCCAGTACTTC
TRBD2	.	TRBV5-1	TRBJ2-5	CASSSSLGGGGKGETQYF	TGCGCCAGCAGCTCATCCCTCGGCGGGGGAGGAAAAGGAGAGACCCAGTACTTC
TRBD2	few	TRBV6-2/TRBV6-3	TRBJ2-7	CASSYSETSGYEQYF	TGTGCCAGCAGTTACTCGGAGACTAGCGGTTACGAGCAGTACTTC
.	.	TRBV7-9	TRBJ2-4	CASSRDGLAKNIQYF	TGTGCCAGCAGCCGGGACGGGTTAGCCAAAAACATTCAGTACTTC
.	.	TRBV5-1	TRBJ2-5	CASSEVAGEETQYF	TGCGCCAGCAGCGAAGTAGCAGGTGAAGAGACCCAGTACTTC
TRBD2	few	TRBV7-7	TRBJ2-1	CASSPTSGGLQFF	TGTGCTAGCAGCCCGACTAGCGGGGGCCTGCAGTTCTTC
.	few	TRBV4-3	TRBJ2-7	CASSQQTGPQVYEQYF	TGCGCCAGCAGCCAACAAACGGGCCCACAGGTCTACGAGCAGTACTTC
TRBD1	few	TRBV29-1	TRBJ2-1	CSVEGGQGFNEQFF	TGCAGCGTTGAAGGGGGACAGGGATTCAATGAGCAGTTCTTC
TRBD1	.	TRBV5-1	TRBJ2-2	CASSADRASHTGELFF	TGCGCCAGCAGCGCGGACAGGGCATCCCACACCGGGGAGCTGTTTTTT
TRBD2	.	TRBV7-9	TRBJ2-1	CASSPRTSGRSDEQFF	TGTGCCAGCAGCCCCCGGACTAGCGGGAGGTCCGATGAGCAGTTCTTC
.	few	TRBV20-1	TRBJ2-7	CSARPTGRLYEQYF	TGCAGTGCTAGACCGACAGGTCGGTTGTACGAGCAGTACTTC
.	.	TRBV7-2	TRBJ2-7	CASSLAAVSYEQYF	TGTGCCAGCAGCTTAGCGGCAGTCTCCTACGAGCAGTACTTC
TRBD2	few	TRBV4-1	TRBJ2-7	CASSQKIGTSGYEQYF	TGCGCCAGCAGCCAAAAAATCGGGACTAGCGGGTACGAGCAGTACTTC
.	few	TRBV12-3/TRBV12-4	TRBJ1-2	CASSSGTEAGYTF	TGTGCCAGCAGTTCCGGGACGGAGGCGGGCTACACCTTC
TRBD2	.	TRBV7-9	TRBJ2-1	CASSPGTRRFNEQFF	TGTGCCAGCAGTCCCGGGACTAGAAGATTCAATGAGCAGTTCTTC
TRBD2	.	TRBV12-3/TRBV12-4	TRBJ2-3	CASSFPGLAGGTTAQYF	TGTGCCAGCAGTTTCCCGGGACTAGCGGGGGGGACTACTGCGCAGTATTTT